This T cell receptor beta chain came from a study of cytomegalovirus exposure and HLA in healthy donors. Trimming left V 7 bases short and J 0 bases short, with 8 bases between. Germline CDR1 reads SGDLS; CDR2 reads YYNGEE. The CDR3 length is 14 residues. These donors were members of the roughly 120-subject validation cohort, a group separate from the approximately 620-subject first cohort. The assay was immunoSEQ multiplex PCR, and TCRdb's table has in-frame clones only and misses some. Here the sample spans about 130,000 clones, approximately 94% being singletons. The sample holds a few counts of this clone. Its target is not known. Findings of the study overall: Under in vitro conditions, a few CMV-associated chains were confirmed as specific for CMV antigens.

The chain couples TRBV9 to TRBJ2-6, with D uncertain. Sequenced sample: PBMCs. The sequence was obtained from a man younger than 35 in good health and CMV-seronegative. The CDR3 region has the DNA TGTGCCAGCGCACGGAGCTCTGGGGCCAACGTCCTGACTTTC. Translation gives CASARSSGANVLTF. The full variable domain, rest sourced from reference TRBV9 and TRBJ2-6, is DSGVTQTPKHLITATGQRVTLRCSPRSGDLSVYWYQQSLDQGLQFLIQYYNGEERAKGNILERFSAQQFPDLHSELNLSSLELGDSALYFCASARSSGANVLTFGAGSRLTVL.